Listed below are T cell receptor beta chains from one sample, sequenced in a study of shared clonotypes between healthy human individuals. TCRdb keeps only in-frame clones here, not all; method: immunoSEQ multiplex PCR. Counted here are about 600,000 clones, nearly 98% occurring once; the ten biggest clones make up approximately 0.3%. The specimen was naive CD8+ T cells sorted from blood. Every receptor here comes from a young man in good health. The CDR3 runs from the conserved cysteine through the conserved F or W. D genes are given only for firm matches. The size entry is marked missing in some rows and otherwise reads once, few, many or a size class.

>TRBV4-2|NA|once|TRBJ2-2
CASSHHREQWTGELFF
TGTGCCAGCAGCCATCACAGAGAACAATGGACCGGGGAGCTGTTTTTT
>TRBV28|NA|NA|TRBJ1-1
CASSPRASTGNEAFF
TGTGCCAGCAGTCCTAGGGCATCAACAGGGAACGAAGCTTTCTTT
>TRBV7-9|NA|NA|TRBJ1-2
CASSQGAYGYTF
TGTGCCAGCAGTCAAGGGGCCTATGGCTACACCTTC
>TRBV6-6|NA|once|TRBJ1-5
CASSYVVNQPQHF
TGTGCCAGCAGTTACGTCGTCAATCAGCCCCAGCATTTT
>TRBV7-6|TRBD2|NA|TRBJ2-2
CASSPFSAGGPLTGELFF
TGTGCCAGCAGCCCGTTCTCCGCGGGAGGGCCTTTGACCGGGGAGCTGTTTTTT
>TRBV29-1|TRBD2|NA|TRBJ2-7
CSVYIAGGLYEQYF
TGCAGCGTTTATATAGCGGGAGGGTTATACGAGCAGTACTTC
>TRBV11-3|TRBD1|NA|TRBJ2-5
CASRGQGETQYF
TGTGCCAGCAGAGGACAGGGGGAGACCCAGTACTTC
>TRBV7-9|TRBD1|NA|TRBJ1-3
CASSLPDRDSGNTIYF
TGTGCCAGCAGCTTACCGGACAGGGACTCTGGAAACACCATATATTTT
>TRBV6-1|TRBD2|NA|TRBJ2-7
CASRPVSGSLYEQYF
TGTGCCAGCAGACCGGTGAGCGGGAGTCTCTACGAGCAGTACTTC
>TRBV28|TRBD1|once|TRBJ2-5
CASGRDRGLLETQYF
TGTGCCAGCGGCCGGGACAGGGGGCTTCTGGAGACCCAGTACTTC
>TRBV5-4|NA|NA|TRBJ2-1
CASSLFAVHNEQFF
TGTGCCAGCAGCTTGTTCGCCGTTCACAATGAGCAGTTCTTC
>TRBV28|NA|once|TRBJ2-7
CASSPPLTFSSYEQYF
TGTGCCAGCAGTCCCCCCTTAACGTTTAGCTCCTACGAGCAGTACTTC
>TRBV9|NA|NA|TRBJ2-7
CASSVDARLIPYEQYF
TGTGCCAGCAGCGTAGATGCTCGGCTCATTCCCTACGAGCAGTACTTC
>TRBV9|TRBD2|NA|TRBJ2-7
CASSLGLAGDEQYF
TGTGCCAGCAGCTTGGGACTAGCGGGAGACGAGCAGTACTTC
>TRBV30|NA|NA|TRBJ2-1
CAWSVSDNEQFF
TGTGCCTGGAGTGTATCGGACAATGAGCAGTTCTTC
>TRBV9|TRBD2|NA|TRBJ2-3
CASSVWTRNQDTQYF
TGTGCCAGCAGCGTCTGGACTAGGAACCAAGATACGCAGTATTTT
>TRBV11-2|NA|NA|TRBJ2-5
CASSLGPGLETQYF
TGTGCCAGCAGCTTAGGTCCGGGTTTAGAGACCCAGTACTTC
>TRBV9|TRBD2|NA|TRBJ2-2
CASSAEGLVAGELFF
TGTGCCAGCAGCGCAGAGGGACTAGTAGCCGGGGAGCTGTTTTTT
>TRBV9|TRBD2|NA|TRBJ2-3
CASSVGRTDTQYF
TGTGCCAGCAGCGTCGGGAGGACAGATACGCAGTATTTT
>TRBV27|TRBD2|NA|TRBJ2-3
CASSQLAQTDTQYF
TGTGCCAGCAGTCAACTAGCGCAGACAGATACGCAGTATTTT
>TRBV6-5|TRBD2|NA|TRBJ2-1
CASSFSGLAGLNEQFF
TGTGCCAGCAGTTTCTCGGGACTAGCGGGATTAAATGAGCAGTTCTTC
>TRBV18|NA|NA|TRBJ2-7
CASSPTAEGRAYEQYF
TGTGCCAGCTCACCAACGGCGGAGGGTCGCGCCTACGAGCAGTACTTC
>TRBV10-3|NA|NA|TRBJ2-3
CAISERGGGLTDTQYF
TGTGCCATCAGTGAGCGGGGAGGGGGCTTAACAGATACGCAGTATTTT
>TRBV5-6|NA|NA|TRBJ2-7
CASSLAEENYEQYF
TGTGCCAGCAGTCTCGCTGAGGAAAACTACGAGCAGTACTTC
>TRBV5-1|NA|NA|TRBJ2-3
CASSRLGRPTDTQYF
TGCGCCAGCAGCAGATTGGGGAGACCCACAGATACGCAGTATTTT
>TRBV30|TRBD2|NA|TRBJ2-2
CAASFLTSRPGELFF
TGTGCCGCGTCCTTTCTGACTAGCAGGCCCGGGGAGCTGTTTTTT
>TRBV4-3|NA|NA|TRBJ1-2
CASSRREGLNYGYTF
TGCGCCAGCAGCCGAAGGGAGGGCCTTAACTATGGCTACACCTTC